The subject of this entry is one TCR beta chain. The data stem from a study of shared clonotypes between healthy human individuals. Study-level information: Each donor had three CD4 naive, three CD4 memory, two CD8 naive and one CD8 memory plate.

Participating donors were healthy, HIV-negative adults free of recent acute infections or vaccinations. Germline lookup yields CDR1 SGHNT and CDR2 YYREEE (reference sequence). Trimming took 6 bases from V and 2 from J, leaving 15 bases between them. The CDR3 is 15 amino acids. The input for sorted-subset replicate PCRs was approximately 190 ng DNA, around 27,000 T cell genomes. Assay: immunoSEQ multiplex PCR; the TCRdb copy retains only in-frame clones and omits some. The sample has approximately 720,000 clones; around 72% are singletons. Specimen: memory CD4+ T cells sorted from blood. Stated subset: CD45RA-negative fraction. The chain uses TRBV5-4 and TRBJ2-1; a weak D match, TRBD2 (6 bases). The sequence was obtained from a woman younger than 45 in good health. DNA for the CDR3: TGTGCCAGCACCAAGGAGGAGGGGACCTACAATGAGCAGTTCTTC. Its protein product is CASTKEEGTYNEQFF.